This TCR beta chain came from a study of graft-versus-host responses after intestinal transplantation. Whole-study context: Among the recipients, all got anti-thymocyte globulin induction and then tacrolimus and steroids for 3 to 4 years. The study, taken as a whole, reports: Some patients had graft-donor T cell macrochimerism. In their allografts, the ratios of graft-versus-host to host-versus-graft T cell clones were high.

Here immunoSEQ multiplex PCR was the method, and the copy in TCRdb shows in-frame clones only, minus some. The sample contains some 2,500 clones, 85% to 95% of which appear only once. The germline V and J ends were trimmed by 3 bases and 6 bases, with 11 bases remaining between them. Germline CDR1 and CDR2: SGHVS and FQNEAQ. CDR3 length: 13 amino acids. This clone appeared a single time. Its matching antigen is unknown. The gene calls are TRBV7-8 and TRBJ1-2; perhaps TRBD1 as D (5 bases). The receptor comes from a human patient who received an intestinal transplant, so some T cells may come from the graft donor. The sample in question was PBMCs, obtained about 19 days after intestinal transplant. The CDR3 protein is CASSFREVDGYTF. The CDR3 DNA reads TGTGCCAGCAGCTTCAGGGAAGTAGATGGCTACACCTTC.